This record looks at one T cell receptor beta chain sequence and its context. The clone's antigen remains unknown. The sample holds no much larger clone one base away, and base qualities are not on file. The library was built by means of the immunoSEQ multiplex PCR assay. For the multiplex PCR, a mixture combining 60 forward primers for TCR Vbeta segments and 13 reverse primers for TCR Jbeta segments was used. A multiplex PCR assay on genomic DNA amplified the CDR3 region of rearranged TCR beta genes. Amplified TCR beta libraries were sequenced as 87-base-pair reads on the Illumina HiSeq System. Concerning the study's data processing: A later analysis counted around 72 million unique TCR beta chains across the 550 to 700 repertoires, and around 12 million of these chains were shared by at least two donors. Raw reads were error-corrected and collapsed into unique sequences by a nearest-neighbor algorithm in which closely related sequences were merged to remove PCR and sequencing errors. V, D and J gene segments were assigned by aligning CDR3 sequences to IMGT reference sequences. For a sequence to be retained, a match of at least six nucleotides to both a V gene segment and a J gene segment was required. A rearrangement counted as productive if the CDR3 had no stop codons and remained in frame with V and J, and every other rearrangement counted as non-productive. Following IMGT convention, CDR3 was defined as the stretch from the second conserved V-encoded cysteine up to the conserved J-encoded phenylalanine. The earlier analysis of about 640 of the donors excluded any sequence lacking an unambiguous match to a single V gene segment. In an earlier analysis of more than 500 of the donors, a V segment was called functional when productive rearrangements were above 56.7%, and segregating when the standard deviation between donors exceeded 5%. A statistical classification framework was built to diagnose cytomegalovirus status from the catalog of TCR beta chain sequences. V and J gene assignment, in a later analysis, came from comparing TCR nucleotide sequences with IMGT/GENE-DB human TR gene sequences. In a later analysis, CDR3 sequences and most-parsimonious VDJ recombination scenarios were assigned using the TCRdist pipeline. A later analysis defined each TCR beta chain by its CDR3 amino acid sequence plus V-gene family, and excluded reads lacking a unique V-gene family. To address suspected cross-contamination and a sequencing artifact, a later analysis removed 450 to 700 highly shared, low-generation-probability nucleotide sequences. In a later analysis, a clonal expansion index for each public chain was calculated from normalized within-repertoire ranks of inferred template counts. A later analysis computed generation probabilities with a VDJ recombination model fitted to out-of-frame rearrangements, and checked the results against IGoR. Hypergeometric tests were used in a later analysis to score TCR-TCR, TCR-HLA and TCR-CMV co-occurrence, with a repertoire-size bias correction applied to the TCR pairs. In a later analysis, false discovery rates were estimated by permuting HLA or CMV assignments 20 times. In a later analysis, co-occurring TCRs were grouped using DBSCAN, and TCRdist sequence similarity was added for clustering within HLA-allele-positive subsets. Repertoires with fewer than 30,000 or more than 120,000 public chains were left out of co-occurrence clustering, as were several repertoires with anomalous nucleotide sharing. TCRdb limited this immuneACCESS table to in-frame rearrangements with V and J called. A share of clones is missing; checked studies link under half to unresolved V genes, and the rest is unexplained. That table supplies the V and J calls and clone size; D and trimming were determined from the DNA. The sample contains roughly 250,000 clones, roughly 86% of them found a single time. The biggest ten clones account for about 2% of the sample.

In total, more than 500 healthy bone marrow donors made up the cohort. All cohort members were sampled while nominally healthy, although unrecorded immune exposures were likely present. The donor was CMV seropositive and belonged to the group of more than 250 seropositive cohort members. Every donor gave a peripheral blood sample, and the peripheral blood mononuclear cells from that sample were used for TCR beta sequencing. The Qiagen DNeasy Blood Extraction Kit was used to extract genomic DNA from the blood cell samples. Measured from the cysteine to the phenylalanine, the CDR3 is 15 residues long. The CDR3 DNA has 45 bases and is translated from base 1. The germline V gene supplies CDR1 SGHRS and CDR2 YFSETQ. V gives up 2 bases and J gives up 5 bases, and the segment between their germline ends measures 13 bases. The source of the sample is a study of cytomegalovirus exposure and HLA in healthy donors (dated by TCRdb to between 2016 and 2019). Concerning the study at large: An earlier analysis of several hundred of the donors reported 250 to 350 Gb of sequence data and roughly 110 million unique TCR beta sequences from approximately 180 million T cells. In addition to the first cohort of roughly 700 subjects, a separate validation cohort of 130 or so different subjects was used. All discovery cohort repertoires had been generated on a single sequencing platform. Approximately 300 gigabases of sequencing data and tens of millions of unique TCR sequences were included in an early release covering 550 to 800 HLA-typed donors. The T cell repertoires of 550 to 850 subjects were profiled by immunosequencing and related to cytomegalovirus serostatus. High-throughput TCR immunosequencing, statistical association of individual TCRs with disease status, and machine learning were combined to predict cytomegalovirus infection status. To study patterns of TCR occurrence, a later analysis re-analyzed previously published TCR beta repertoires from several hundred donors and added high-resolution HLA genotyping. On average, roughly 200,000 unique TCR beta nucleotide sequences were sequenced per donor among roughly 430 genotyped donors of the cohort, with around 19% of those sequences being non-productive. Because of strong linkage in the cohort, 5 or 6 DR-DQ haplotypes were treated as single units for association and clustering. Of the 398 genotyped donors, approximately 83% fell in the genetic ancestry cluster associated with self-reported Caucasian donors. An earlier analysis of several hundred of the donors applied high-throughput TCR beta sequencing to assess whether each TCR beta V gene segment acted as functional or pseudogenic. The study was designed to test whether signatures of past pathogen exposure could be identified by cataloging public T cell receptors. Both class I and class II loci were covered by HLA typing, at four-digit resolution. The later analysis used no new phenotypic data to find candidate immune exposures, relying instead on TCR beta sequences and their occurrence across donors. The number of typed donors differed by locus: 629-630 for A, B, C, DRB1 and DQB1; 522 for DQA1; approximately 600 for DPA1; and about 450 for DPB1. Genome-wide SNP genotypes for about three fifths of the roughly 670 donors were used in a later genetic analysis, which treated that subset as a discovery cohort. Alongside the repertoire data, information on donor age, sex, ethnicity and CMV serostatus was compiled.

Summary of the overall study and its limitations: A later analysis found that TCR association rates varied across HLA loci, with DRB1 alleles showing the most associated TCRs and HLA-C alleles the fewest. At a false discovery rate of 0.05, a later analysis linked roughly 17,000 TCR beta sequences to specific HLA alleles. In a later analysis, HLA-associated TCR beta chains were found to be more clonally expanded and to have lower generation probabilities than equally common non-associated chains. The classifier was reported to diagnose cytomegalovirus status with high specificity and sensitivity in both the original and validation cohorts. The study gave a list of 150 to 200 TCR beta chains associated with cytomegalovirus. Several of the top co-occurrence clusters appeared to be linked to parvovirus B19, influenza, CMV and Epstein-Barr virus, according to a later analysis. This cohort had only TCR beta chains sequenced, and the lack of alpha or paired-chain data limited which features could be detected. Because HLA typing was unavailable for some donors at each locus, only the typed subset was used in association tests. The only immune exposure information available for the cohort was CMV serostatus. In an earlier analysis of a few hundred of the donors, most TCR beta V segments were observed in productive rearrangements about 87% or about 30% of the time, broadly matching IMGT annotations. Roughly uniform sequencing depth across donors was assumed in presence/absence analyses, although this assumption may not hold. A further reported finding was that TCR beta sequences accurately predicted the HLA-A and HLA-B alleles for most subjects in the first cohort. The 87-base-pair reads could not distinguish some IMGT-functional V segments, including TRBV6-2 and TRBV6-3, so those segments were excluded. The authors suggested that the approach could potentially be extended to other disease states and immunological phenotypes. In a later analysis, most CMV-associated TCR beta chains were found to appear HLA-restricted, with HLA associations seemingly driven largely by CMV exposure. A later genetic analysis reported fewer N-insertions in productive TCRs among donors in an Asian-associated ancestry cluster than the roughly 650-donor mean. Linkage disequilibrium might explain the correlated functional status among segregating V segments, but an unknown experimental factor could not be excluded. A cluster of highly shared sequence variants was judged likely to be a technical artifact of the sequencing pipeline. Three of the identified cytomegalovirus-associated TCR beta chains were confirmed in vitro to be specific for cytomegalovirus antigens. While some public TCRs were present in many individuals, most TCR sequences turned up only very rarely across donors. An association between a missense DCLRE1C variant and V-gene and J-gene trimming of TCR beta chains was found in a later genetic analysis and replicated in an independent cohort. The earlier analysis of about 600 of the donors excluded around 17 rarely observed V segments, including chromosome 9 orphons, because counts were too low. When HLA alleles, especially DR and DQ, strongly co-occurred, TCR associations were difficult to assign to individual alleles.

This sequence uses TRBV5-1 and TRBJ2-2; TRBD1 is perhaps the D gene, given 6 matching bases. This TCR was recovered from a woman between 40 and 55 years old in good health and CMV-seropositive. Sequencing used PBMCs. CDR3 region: CASSFRDRGTGELFF. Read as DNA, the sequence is TGCGCCAGCAGCTTCCGGGATAGGGGGACCGGGGAGCTGTTTTTT.